The 17 T cell receptor beta chains listed next were all sequenced from one sample in a study of cytomegalovirus exposure and HLA in healthy donors. PCR used 60 Vbeta primers and 13 Jbeta primers. Assay used: immunoSEQ multiplex PCR; TCRdb lists only in-frame clones, some missing. The sample lists under 150,000 clones; approximately 78% were seen once. The specimen was PBMCs. These receptors all stem from a man aged 40-49 years in good health and CMV-seropositive.

The chain employs TRBV5-1 and TRBJ2-7, with D perhaps TRBD1 (5 bases). Germline lookup yields CDR1 SGHRS and CDR2 YFSETQ. The germline V and J ends were trimmed by 2 bases and 0 bases, with 12 bases remaining between them. CDR3 length: 15 amino acids. The CDR3 loop is CASSFDRSSSYEQYF. The CDR3 DNA is TGCGCCAGCAGCTTTGACAGATCTTCCTCCTACGAGCAGTACTTC.

The V gene is TRBV6-9, the J gene TRBJ2-3; 9 nucleotides line up with TRBD2. There are 17 residues in the CDR3. Germline CDR1 is MNHGY and CDR2 is SVAAGI. J was trimmed by 0 bases and V by 7 bases; bases with no gene match: 11. CDR3: CASTGGGRGWSTDTQYF. DNA for the CDR3: TGTGCCAGCACTGGCGGCGGGAGGGGCTGGAGCACAGATACGCAGTATTTT.

This clone was seen more than once but under ten times. This rearrangement joins TRBV7-2 to TRBJ2-3; 9 bases are a match to TRBD2. The V and J ends lost 3 bases and 4 bases, in that order; junction bases with no gene match: 14. Looked up from germline, CDR1 is SGHTA and CDR2 is FQGNSA. This CDR3 has 18 residues. The CDR3 DNA reads as TGTGCCAGCAGCTTTAGGGCAGCTAGCGGGATGGGTGCAGATACGCAGTATTTT. It is translated as CASSFRAASGMGADTQYF.

As to this clone: Other DNA sequences from this sample encode an identical CDR3 as well. The V call is TRBV6-1, the J call TRBJ2-3; 8 bases map to TRBD2. Germline CDR1 is MNHNS and CDR2 is SASEGT. After removal of 3 bases from V and 1 base from J, the junction contained 3 bases not matched to a gene. This CDR3 contains 15 residues. The CDR3 nucleotides are TGTGCCAGCAGTGAGGAAGCGGGAGGCACAGATACGCAGTATTTT. Translated, it gives CASSEEAGGTDTQYF.

CDR3 coding DNA: TGTGCCTGGGGACAGGGTGAGACTGAAGCTTTCTTT. This gives the protein CAWGQGETEAFF. J is TRBJ1-1 and V is TRBV30; TRBD1 aligns across 8 bases. This CDR3 has 12 residues. Germline values: CDR1 GTSNPN, CDR2 SVGIG (reference sequence). J gave up 5 bases and V 5 bases, and 4 bases lay outside the gene matches. Drawing the rest from reference TRBV30 and TRBJ1-1, the complete variable domain is SQTIHQWPATLVQPVGSPLSLECTVEGTSNPNLYWYRQAAGRGLQLLFYSVGIGQISSEVPQNLSASRPQDRQFILSSKKLLLSDSGFYLCAWGQGETEAFFGQGTRLTVV.

This sequence joins TRBV9 and TRBJ2-1; tentatively, D is TRBD2 (7 bases). The CDR3 is made up of 16 amino acids. Germline CDR1 reads SGDLS; CDR2 reads YYNGEE. Trimming shortened V by 4 bases and J by 7 bases, and 21 bases separated the two germline ends. In DNA form, the CDR3 reads TGTGCCAGCAGCCCCGGGGAGGGGGTGGGCTCAAATGAGCAGTTCTTC. Its translation: CASSPGEGVGSNEQFF. Using reference TRBV9 and TRBJ2-1 for the parts outside the CDR3, the full variable domain is DSGVTQTPKHLITATGQRVTLRCSPRSGDLSVYWYQQSLDQGLQFLIQYYNGEERAKGNILERFSAQQFPDLHSELNLSSLELGDSALYFCASSPGEGVGSNEQFFGPGTRLTVL.

Notes on this clone: A junction boundary mismatches the germline segment, possibly from a read error. The chain links TRBV7-9 to TRBJ1-5; no firm D call. From germline, CDR1 is SEHNR and CDR2 FQNEAQ (reference sequence). The CDR3 runs to 12 residues. The CDR3 loop is CSSSLPNQPQHF. The CDR3 DNA follows: TGTTCCAGCAGTCTCCCCAATCAGCCCCAGCATTTT.

The V gene is TRBV29-1, the J gene TRBJ2-1, with D perhaps TRBD2 (6 bases). Germline V gene sequence: CDR1 SQVTM, CDR2 ANQGSEA. With 4 bases removed from V and 0 bases from J, the gap between germline ends came to 7 bases. The CDR3 totals 13 residues. DNA of the CDR3: TGCAGCGTTGTCGGGAGCTCCTACAATGAGCAGTTCTTC. This gives the protein CSVVGSSYNEQFF.

The J gene is TRBJ2-3, the V gene TRBV4-1; possible D gene TRBD2, 6 bases. CDR3 size: 16 residues. V lost 6 bases, J lost 4 bases, and 20 bases lay in between. Germline V gene data show CDR1 as MGHRA and CDR2 as YSYEKL. CDR3 nucleotides: TGCGCCAGCAGATCCGAGGCTTCAGCGGGTTCAGATACGCAGTATTTT. Translating it yields CASRSEASAGSDTQYF.

J is TRBJ1-1 and V is TRBV29-1; TRBD1 aligns across 7 bases. The ends lost 3 bases at V and 2 bases at J; junction bases unmatched: 6. This CDR3 comprises 14 residues. The germline CDR1 and CDR2 sequences are SQVTM and ANQGSEA. The CDR3 here is CSVDSGQANTEAFF. The CDR3, as DNA: TGCAGCGTTGACTCCGGACAGGCTAACACTGAAGCTTTCTTT.

The V call is TRBV19, the J call TRBJ2-1; TRBD2 aligns across 10 bases. V shed 3 bases and J 7 bases; nucleotides not matched to a gene: 6. Germline assignment: CDR1 LNHDA and CDR2 SQIVND (reference sequence). The length of the CDR3 is 15 residues. The DNA for the CDR3 is TGTGCCAGTAGTATCAGGCCTAGCGGGAGAAATGAGCAGTTCTTC. This gives the protein CASSIRPSGRNEQFF.

The chain uses TRBV6-1 and TRBJ2-7; 8 bases map to TRBD1. V gave up 5 bases and J gave up 5 bases; unmatched junction bases: 8. The germline CDR1 and CDR2 sequences are MNHNS and SASEGT. CDR3 length equals 14 residues. The CDR3 loop is CASSKQGGMNEQYF. CDR3 bases: TGTGCCAGCAGTAAACAGGGGGGCATGAACGAGCAGTACTTC.

The chain links TRBV28 to TRBJ1-2; TRBD1 aligns across 9 bases. The CDR3 runs 14 residues. V shed 7 bases and J 3 bases; nucleotides not matched to a gene: 6. From germline, CDR1 is MDHEN and CDR2 SYDVKM. The CDR3 loop is CASTPGQGYYGYTF. DNA of the CDR3: TGTGCCAGCACCCCGGGACAGGGTTACTATGGCTACACCTTC.

This sequence joins TRBV19 and TRBJ1-2; D not certain. The germline V gene has CDR1 LNHDA and CDR2 SQIVND (reference sequence). The CDR3 covers 13 residues. Between the trimmed V and J ends, which lost 3 bases and 6 bases, there was a span of 11 bases. The CDR3 DNA reads TGTGCCAGTAGTATCAGGTCCGGGAATGGCTACACCTTC. It yields the protein CASSIRSGNGYTF.

This rearrangement joins TRBV7-9 to TRBJ2-5, with unresolved D. The CDR3 is 13 amino acids. Per germline, CDR1 SEHNR and CDR2 FQNEAQ (reference sequence). V was trimmed by 1 base and J by 0 bases, leaving 3 bases between them. CDR3 DNA: TGTGCCAGCAGCTTAGTCAACCAAGAGACCCAGTACTTC. This encodes CASSLVNQETQYF.

The V and J genes are TRBV18 and TRBJ2-1; 9 bases line up with TRBD2. V dropped 0 bases and J dropped 6; count of bases not matched to a gene: 0. Germline assignment: CDR1 KGHSH and CDR2 LQKENI. The CDR3 covers 14 residues. The chain's CDR3 is CASSPPSGSNEQFF. CDR3 sequence (DNA): TGTGCCAGCTCACCACCTAGCGGGAGCAATGAGCAGTTCTTC.

The chain carries TRBV19 and TRBJ2-7; 9 bases fit TRBD2. V lost 5 bases and J lost 3; bases outside the gene matches: 8. The CDR3 length is 15 residues. Germline CDR1 reads LNHDA; CDR2 reads SQIVND (reference sequence). Here the CDR3 DNA reads TGTGCCAGTAGTGTTAATAGCGGGAGTGGCTACGAGCAGTACTTC. It yields the protein CASSVNSGSGYEQYF.